This T cell receptor beta chain was found in a study of T cells in Graves' hyperthyroidism and ophthalmopathy. It was RNA transcripts that yielded the amplified TCR beta CDR3 regions. Carried out on the TCR CDR3, a first-round RT-PCR used the HTBI primer set. TCRdb re-analysed the multiplex PCR reads in MiXCR, keeping a single row per CDR3 protein. The sample lists about 500,000 distinct CDR3 sequences, around 17% seen once, with about 18% in the top ten. Germline assignment: CDR1 SNHLY and CDR2 FYNNEI. V lost 8 bases to trimming and J lost 4 bases, with 11 bases between them. The CDR3 runs 13 residues. This clonotype was observed many times.

The TCR comes from a woman between 18 and 29 years old with Graves' hyperthyroidism. Material for sequencing was blood. The chain uses TRBV2 and TRBJ1-4; D is perhaps TRBD1 (5 bases). This CDR3 is CASAGTGNEKLFF. Written as DNA, the CDR3 is TGTGCCAGCGCCGGGACGGGTAATGAAAAACTGTTTTTT.